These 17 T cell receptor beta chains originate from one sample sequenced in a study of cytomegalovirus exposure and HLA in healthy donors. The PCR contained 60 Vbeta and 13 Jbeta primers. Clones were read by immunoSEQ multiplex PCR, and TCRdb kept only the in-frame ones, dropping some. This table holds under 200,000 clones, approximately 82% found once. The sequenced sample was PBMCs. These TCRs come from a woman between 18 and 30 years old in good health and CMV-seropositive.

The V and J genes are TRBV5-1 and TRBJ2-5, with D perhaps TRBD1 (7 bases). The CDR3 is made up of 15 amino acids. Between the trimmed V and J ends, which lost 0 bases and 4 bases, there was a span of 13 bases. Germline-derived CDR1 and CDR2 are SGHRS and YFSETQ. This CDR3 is CASSLGRGRGETQYF. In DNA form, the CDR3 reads TGCGCCAGCAGCTTGGGGAGGGGGCGAGGAGAGACCCAGTACTTC. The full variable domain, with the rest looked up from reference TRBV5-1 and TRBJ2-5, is KAGVTQTPRYLIKTRGQQVTLSCSPISGHRSVSWYQQTPGQGLQFLFEYFSETQRNKGNFPGRFSGRQFSNSRSEMNVSTLELGDSALYLCASSLGRGRGETQYFGPGTRLLVL.

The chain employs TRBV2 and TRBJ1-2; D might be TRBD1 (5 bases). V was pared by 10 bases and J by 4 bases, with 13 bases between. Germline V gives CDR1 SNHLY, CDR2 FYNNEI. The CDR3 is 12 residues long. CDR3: CAIRGISYGYTF. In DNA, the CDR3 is TGTGCCATACGGGGGATTTCCTATGGCTACACCTTC.

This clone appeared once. DNA for the CDR3: TGTGCCAGCAGTGAAACAGGGATTGGGGCCAACCGCCTGACTTTC. Protein product: CASSETGIGANRLTF. The gene calls are TRBV6-1 and TRBJ2-6; the D gene is possibly TRBD1 (6 bases). Per the germline V gene, CDR1 is MNHNS and CDR2 is SASEGT. Trimming left V 2 bases short and J 15 bases short, with 20 bases between. The CDR3 is made up of 15 amino acids.

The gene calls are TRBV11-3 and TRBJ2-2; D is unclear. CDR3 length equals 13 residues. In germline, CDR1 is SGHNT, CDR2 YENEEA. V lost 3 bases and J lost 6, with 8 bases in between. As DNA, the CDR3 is TGTGCCAGCAGCTTCGTAGTCGCCGGGGAGCTGTTTTTT. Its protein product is CASSFVVAGELFF. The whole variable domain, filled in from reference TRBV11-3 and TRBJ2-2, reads EAGVVQSPRYKIIEKKQPVAFWCNPISGHNTLYWYLQNLGQGPELLIRYENEEAVDDSQLPKDRFSAERLKGVDSTLKIQPAELGDSAVYLCASSFVVAGELFFGEGSRLTVL.

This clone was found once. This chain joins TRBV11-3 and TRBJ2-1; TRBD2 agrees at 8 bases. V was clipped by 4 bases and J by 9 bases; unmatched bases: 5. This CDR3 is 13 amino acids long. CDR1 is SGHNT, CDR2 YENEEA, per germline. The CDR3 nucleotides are TGTGCCAGCAGCTCCGGGACTAGGGCTGAGCAGTTCTTC. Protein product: CASSSGTRAEQFF.

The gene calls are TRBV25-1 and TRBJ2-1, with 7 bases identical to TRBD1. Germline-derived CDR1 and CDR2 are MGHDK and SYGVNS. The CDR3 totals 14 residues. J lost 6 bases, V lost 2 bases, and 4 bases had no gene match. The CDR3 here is CASSEAPGGNEQFF. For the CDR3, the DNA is TGTGCCAGCAGTGAAGCCCCAGGGGGCAATGAGCAGTTCTTC. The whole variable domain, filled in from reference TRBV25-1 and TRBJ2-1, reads EADIYQTPRYLVIGTGKKITLECSQTMGHDKMYWYQQDPGMELHLIHYSYGVNSTEKGDLSSESTVSRIRTEHFPLTLESARPSHTSQYLCASSEAPGGNEQFFGPGTRLTVL.

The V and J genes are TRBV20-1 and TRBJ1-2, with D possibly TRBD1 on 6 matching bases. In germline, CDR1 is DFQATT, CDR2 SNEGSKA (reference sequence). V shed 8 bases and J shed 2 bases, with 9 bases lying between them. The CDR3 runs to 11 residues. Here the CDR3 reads CSIQGNYGYTF. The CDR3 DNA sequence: TGCAGTATTCAGGGGAACTATGGCTACACCTTC.

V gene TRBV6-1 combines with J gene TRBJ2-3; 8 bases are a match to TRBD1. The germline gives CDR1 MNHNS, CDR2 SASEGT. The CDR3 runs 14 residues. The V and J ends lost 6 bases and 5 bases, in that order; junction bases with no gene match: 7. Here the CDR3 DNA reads TGTGCCAGCAGCCACAGGGGGAGGATAGATACGCAGTATTTT. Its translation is CASSHRGRIDTQYF.

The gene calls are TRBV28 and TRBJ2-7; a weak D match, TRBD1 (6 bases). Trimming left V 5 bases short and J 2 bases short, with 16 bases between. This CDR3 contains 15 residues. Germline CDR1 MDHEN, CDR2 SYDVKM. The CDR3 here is CASSPTGSGAYEQYF. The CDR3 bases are TGTGCCAGCAGTCCCACAGGGAGTGGGGCCTACGAGCAGTACTTC.

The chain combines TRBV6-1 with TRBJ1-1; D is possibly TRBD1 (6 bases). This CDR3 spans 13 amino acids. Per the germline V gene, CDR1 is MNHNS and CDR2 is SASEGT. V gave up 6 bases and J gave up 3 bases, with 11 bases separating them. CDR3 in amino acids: CASRRTEDTEAFF. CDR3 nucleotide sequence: TGTGCCAGCAGAAGGACAGAAGACACTGAAGCTTTCTTT.

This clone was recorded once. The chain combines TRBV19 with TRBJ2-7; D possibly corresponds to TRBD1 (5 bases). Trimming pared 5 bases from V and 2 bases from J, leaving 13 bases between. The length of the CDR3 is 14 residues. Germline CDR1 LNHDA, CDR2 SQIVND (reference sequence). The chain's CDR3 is CASSHQVGAYEQYF. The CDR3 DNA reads TGTGCCAGTAGTCACCAGGTAGGGGCCTACGAGCAGTACTTC.

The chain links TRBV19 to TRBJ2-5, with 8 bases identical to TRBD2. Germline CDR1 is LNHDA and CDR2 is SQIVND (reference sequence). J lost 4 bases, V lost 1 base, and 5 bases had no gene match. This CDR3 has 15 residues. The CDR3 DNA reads TGTGCCAGTAGTATAGTATTACGGGGGGGAGAGACCCAGTACTTC. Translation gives CASSIVLRGGETQYF.

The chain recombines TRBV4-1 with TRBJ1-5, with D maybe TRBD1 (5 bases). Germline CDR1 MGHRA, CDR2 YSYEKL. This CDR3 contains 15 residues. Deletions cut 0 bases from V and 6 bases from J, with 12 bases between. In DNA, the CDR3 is TGCGCCAGCAGCCAAGATTCCAGGGCCGCTCAGCCCCAGCATTTT. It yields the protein CASSQDSRAAQPQHF.

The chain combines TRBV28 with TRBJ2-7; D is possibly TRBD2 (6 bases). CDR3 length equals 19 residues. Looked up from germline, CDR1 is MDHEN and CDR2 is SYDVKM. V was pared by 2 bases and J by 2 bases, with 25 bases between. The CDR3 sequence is CASSLLRSGSAGSPYEQYF. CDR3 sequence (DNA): TGTGCCAGCAGTTTACTTCGCTCGGGGTCGGCGGGGTCACCCTACGAGCAGTACTTC.

The CDR3 DNA follows: TGCGCCAGCAGCCTCGCCCTACAGGGTGGGGGACTAGCGGGGGTTCCCCCCTACGAGCAGTACTTC. Amino acids: CASSLALQGGGLAGVPPYEQYF. The chain combines TRBV5-1 with TRBJ2-7; 14 bases are shared with TRBD2. Germline V CDR1 and CDR2: SGHRS, YFSETQ. This CDR3 contains 22 residues. V lost 4 bases and J lost 2; bases outside the gene matches: 23.

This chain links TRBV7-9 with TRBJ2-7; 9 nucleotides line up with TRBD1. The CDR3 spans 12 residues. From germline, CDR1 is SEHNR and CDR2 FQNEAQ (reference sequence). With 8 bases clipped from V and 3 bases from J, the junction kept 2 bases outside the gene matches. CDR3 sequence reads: CASATGGYEQYV. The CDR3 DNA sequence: TGTGCCAGCGCGACAGGGGGCTACGAGCAGTACGTC.

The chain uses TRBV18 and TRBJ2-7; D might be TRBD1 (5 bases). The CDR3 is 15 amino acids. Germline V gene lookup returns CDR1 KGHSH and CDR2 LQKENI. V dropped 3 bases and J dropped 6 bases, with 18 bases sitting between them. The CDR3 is CASSPPGAGRLEQYF. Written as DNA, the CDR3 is TGTGCCAGCTCACCCCCTGGGGCAGGGCGGCTCGAGCAGTACTTC.